These T cell receptor beta chains were read from a single sample in a study of blood T cell repertoires in COVID-19. Assay used: immunoSEQ multiplex PCR; TCRdb lists only in-frame clones, some missing. Of about 170,000 clones listed, approximately 86% are singletons. Sequenced material: peripheral blood. The receptor set was obtained from a man aged 60-69 years who had recovered from COVID-19. The conserved cysteine and the conserved F or W are not part of the CDR3 here. Only some rows state a clone size, as once, few, many or a class for expanded clones.

TRBJ2-7,TRBV18,once,ASSRNLQDEQY
TRBJ1-6,TRBV3-1/TRBV3-2,-,ASSRDRASPLH
TRBJ2-3,TRBV7-6,few,ASSANTGNTDTQY
TRBJ1-1,TRBV7-9,-,ASSLGTFNTEAF
TRBJ2-5,TRBV7-9,-,ASRASGGQETQY
TRBJ2-1,TRBV5-1,-,ASSSTSGGASEQF
TRBJ1-1,TRBV19,-,ASSIYGSLNTEAF
TRBJ2-1,TRBV11-3,-,ASRGVGDEQF
TRBJ2-7,TRBV19,-,ASRRGTGGYEQY
TRBJ2-1,TRBV6-2/TRBV6-3,-,ASSDPGNEQF
TRBJ2-3,TRBV4-1,-,ASSQLSTTGPRRKGTDTQY
TRBJ2-1,TRBV6-6,-,ASSYSRERGGDEQF
TRBJ2-7,TRBV6-2/TRBV6-3,-,ASSSGLAHEQY
TRBJ1-2,TRBV11-2,-,ASSLPGQGGYT
TRBJ2-3,TRBV7-3,-,ASSLMAVSTDTQY
TRBJ2-7,TRBV10-3,once,AISEIGSSYEQY
TRBJ2-5,TRBV25-1,-,ASERGSVETQY
TRBJ1-2,TRBV7-8,-,ASSYGQVLNYGYT
TRBJ2-3,TRBV9,-,ASSVTERTGTQY
TRBJ2-1,TRBV24-1,-,ATSDQHGTSHEEQF
TRBJ1-5,TRBV6-6,once,AIQGFNQPQH
TRBJ1-2,TRBV7-9,-,ASSLAALGGYT
TRBJ2-1,TRBV5-4,-,ASSWGLAQGNEQF
TRBJ2-7,TRBV18,-,ASSRETSYEQY
TRBJ1-1,TRBV6-6,-,ASSYSREEATEAF
TRBJ2-3,TRBV7-3,once,ASSPAGGGTDTQY
TRBJ2-7,TRBV2,-,ASNGDRVYEQY
TRBJ2-7,TRBV27,few,ASSFRDRAYEQY
TRBJ1-5,TRBV7-6,-,ASSGTDNQPQH
TRBJ2-3,TRBV24-1,-,ATGTVSAQY
TRBJ1-2,TRBV29-1,-,SAKTGTDYGYT
TRBJ2-7,TRBV19,-,ASSPSGGYEQY
TRBJ2-2,TRBV19,-,ASSISQGTGELF
TRBJ2-3,TRBV11-2,-,ASSFLRGDTQY
TRBJ1-3,TRBV18,-,ASSPPDSSPGNTIY
TRBJ2-3,TRBV6-5,-,ASSYGGSLSDTQY
TRBJ1-6,TRBV5-5,few,ASSPGQINSPLH
TRBJ1-5,TRBV15,-,ATSTSGPHQPQH
TRBJ1-2,TRBV5-1,-,ASSFGRQGDYGYT
TRBJ1-3,TRBV5-1,-,ASSLDSGVGNTIY